This TCR beta chain is from a study of cytomegalovirus exposure and HLA in healthy donors. The PCR ran on 60 Vbeta and 13 Jbeta primers. Using immunoSEQ multiplex PCR, the repertoire was profiled, and TCRdb retains in-frame clones only, with some absent. The sample shows roughly 90,000 clones, roughly four fifths of them seen only once. Per germline, CDR1 SGHRS and CDR2 YFSETQ. V dropped 7 bases and J dropped 1 base, with 5 bases sitting between them. This CDR3 comprises 11 residues. Sequencing input: PBMCs. This chain connects TRBV5-1 to TRBJ1-1; D is unresolved. The source of this sequence is a man in his thirties or forties in good health and CMV-seropositive. The CDR3 region has the DNA TGCGCCAGCCGGTCGAACACTGAAGCTTTCTTT. It specifies CASRSNTEAFF.